This is a list of T cell receptor beta chains from one sample in a study of blood T cells in healthy people across ages. TCRdb re-derived calls from the 5' RACE reads in MiXCR, one entry per CDR3 protein. This sample has 450,000 to 650,000 distinct CDR3 sequences, with around 24% found just once. This sample also appeared in a second study, on T cells of mothers and their children.

Sequences were obtained from blood. These receptors were collected from a boy younger than 18 in good health. The CDR3 runs from the conserved cysteine through the conserved F or W. Each record gives: clone size, D gene, V gene, J gene, CDR3 DNA, CDR3 protein. A D gene is named only where the DNA matches it firmly. Size tells how often a clone was seen (once, few, many) or the class of an expanded clone, and some rows leave it out.

clone_size: -
d_call: TRBD2
v_call: TRBV28
j_call: TRBJ2-3
cdr3_nt: TGTGCCAGCAGTTTAGCGGGGGAGATCACAGATACGCAGTATTTT
cdr3_aa: CASSLAGEITDTQYF

clone_size: few
d_call: -
v_call: TRBV10-3
j_call: TRBJ1-2
cdr3_nt: TGTGCCATCAGTGAGTCGGCAACTAACTATGGCTACACCTTC
cdr3_aa: CAISESATNYGYTF

clone_size: once
d_call: -
v_call: TRBV4-2
j_call: TRBJ2-7
cdr3_nt: TGTGCCAGCAGCCAAGAGGACCTGACCTACAAGCAGTACTTC
cdr3_aa: CASSQEDLTYKQYF

clone_size: few
d_call: TRBD2
v_call: TRBV20-1
j_call: TRBJ2-7
cdr3_nt: TGCAGTGCTAGTCTCGGCGGGAGTGACTACGAGCAGTACTTC
cdr3_aa: CSASLGGSDYEQYF

clone_size: few
d_call: -
v_call: TRBV5-1
j_call: TRBJ1-5
cdr3_nt: TGCGCCAGCAGAAGGACAGAAAATCAGCCCCAGCATTTT
cdr3_aa: CASRRTENQPQHF

clone_size: -
d_call: -
v_call: TRBV9
j_call: TRBJ2-3
cdr3_nt: TGTGCCAGCAGCGCCCTTAGTGAGGCCTTGGATACGCAGTATTTT
cdr3_aa: CASSALSEALDTQYF

clone_size: many
d_call: -
v_call: TRBV20-1
j_call: TRBJ2-1
cdr3_nt: TGCAGCGCCTCTGGGGGCACCTACAATGAGCAGTTCTTC
cdr3_aa: CSASGGTYNEQFF

clone_size: few
d_call: TRBD1
v_call: TRBV27
j_call: TRBJ1-2
cdr3_nt: TGTGCCAGCAGTCCGCAGGGGGGTACTAACTATGGCTACACCTTC
cdr3_aa: CASSPQGGTNYGYTF

clone_size: few
d_call: -
v_call: TRBV2
j_call: TRBJ1-6
cdr3_nt: TGTGCCAGCAGCCCCAAGGCAGGAATACTCCACTTT
cdr3_aa: CASSPKAGILHF

clone_size: -
d_call: -
v_call: TRBV13
j_call: TRBJ2-1
cdr3_nt: TGTGCCAGCAGCTTAGGCCGTACTAGTAGGCCCTACAATGAGCAGTTCTTC
cdr3_aa: CASSLGRTSRPYNEQFF

clone_size: -
d_call: -
v_call: TRBV5-6
j_call: TRBJ2-5
cdr3_nt: TGTGCCAGCAGCTCCTTCTCCGGGGTAGAAGAGACCCAGTACTTC
cdr3_aa: CASSSFSGVEETQYF

clone_size: few
d_call: TRBD2
v_call: TRBV5-1
j_call: TRBJ2-7
cdr3_nt: TGCGCCAGCAGCTTGGCTACTAGCGGGGGGGGATACGAGCAGTACTTC
cdr3_aa: CASSLATSGGGYEQYF

clone_size: -
d_call: TRBD2
v_call: TRBV4-1
j_call: TRBJ2-3
cdr3_nt: TGCGCCAGCAGCCAAATAGAAGTAGCGGGAGATACGCAGTATTTT
cdr3_aa: CASSQIEVAGDTQYF

clone_size: -
d_call: -
v_call: TRBV20-1
j_call: TRBJ2-3
cdr3_nt: TGCAGTGCTCCTCGCCCAGGTAGCACAGATACGCAGTATTTT
cdr3_aa: CSAPRPGSTDTQYF

clone_size: -
d_call: -
v_call: TRBV6-2/TRBV6-3
j_call: TRBJ2-5
cdr3_nt: TGTGCCAGCAGTTACCCCGGGACCATACAAGAGACCCAGTACTTC
cdr3_aa: CASSYPGTIQETQYF

clone_size: few
d_call: TRBD2
v_call: TRBV7-3
j_call: TRBJ2-3
cdr3_nt: TGTGCCAGCAGTTATATAGCGGGGAGCACAGATACGCAGTATTTT
cdr3_aa: CASSYIAGSTDTQYF

clone_size: -
d_call: -
v_call: TRBV20-1
j_call: TRBJ2-5
cdr3_nt: TGCAGTGCCAGACGGCAGGCCAAAGAGACCCAGTACTTC
cdr3_aa: CSARRQAKETQYF

clone_size: -
d_call: -
v_call: TRBV6-4
j_call: TRBJ2-7
cdr3_nt: TGTGCCAGCAGTGTCCATTCGGCCGAGCAGTACTTC
cdr3_aa: CASSVHSAEQYF

clone_size: -
d_call: -
v_call: TRBV6-2/TRBV6-3
j_call: TRBJ2-1
cdr3_nt: TGTGCCAGCAGCGATTCACCGAGACTAAGACCCAATGAGCAGTTCTTC
cdr3_aa: CASSDSPRLRPNEQFF

clone_size: few
d_call: TRBD1
v_call: TRBV7-9
j_call: TRBJ2-1
cdr3_nt: TGTGCCAGCAGCACCGGGACAGGGTACAATGAGCAGTTCTTC
cdr3_aa: CASSTGTGYNEQFF

clone_size: -
d_call: TRBD2
v_call: TRBV20-1
j_call: TRBJ2-5
cdr3_nt: TGCAGTGCTATACAGAGATTCGGACTAGCCTTGGGGGAGACCCAGTACTTC
cdr3_aa: CSAIQRFGLALGETQYF

clone_size: -
d_call: -
v_call: TRBV7-2
j_call: TRBJ1-3
cdr3_nt: TGTGCCAGCAGCCCCGGGGGTGGAAACACCATATATTTT
cdr3_aa: CASSPGGGNTIYF

clone_size: -
d_call: -
v_call: TRBV5-6
j_call: TRBJ2-3
cdr3_nt: TGTGCCAGCAGCTTATCTGTAGGGACCCTCACAGATACGCAGTATTTT
cdr3_aa: CASSLSVGTLTDTQYF

clone_size: -
d_call: TRBD1
v_call: TRBV4-2
j_call: TRBJ2-7
cdr3_nt: TGTGCCAGCAGCCACCCTGGACAGGGTGTTGGCGAGCAGTACTTC
cdr3_aa: CASSHPGQGVGEQYF

clone_size: once
d_call: -
v_call: TRBV3-1
j_call: TRBJ1-1
cdr3_nt: TGTGCCAGCAGCCAAGCGCGAACAGGGCGGAACACTGAAGCTTTCTTT
cdr3_aa: CASSQARTGRNTEAFF

clone_size: many
d_call: TRBD1
v_call: TRBV10-3
j_call: TRBJ1-2
cdr3_nt: TGTGCCATCAGTGAAGGGGGCAGGTGGGACGGATCTAACTATGGCTACACCTTC
cdr3_aa: CAISEGGRWDGSNYGYTF

clone_size: -
d_call: -
v_call: TRBV27
j_call: TRBJ1-2
cdr3_nt: TGTGCCAGTTCTGTGCGGCCGTTCTATGGCTACACCTTC
cdr3_aa: CASSVRPFYGYTF

clone_size: -
d_call: TRBD1
v_call: TRBV19
j_call: TRBJ2-5
cdr3_nt: TGTGCCGCCAGGGACAGGGATCATGAGACCCAGTACTTC
cdr3_aa: CAARDRDHETQYF

clone_size: few
d_call: -
v_call: TRBV13
j_call: TRBJ2-7
cdr3_nt: TGTGCCAGCAGCTTAGCTTTGGGGAGACAGTCCTACGAGCAGTACTTC
cdr3_aa: CASSLALGRQSYEQYF

clone_size: -
d_call: TRBD2
v_call: TRBV3-1
j_call: TRBJ2-7
cdr3_nt: TGTGCCAACAGCCAAGAGGTGGGACTAGCGGGGTACGAGCAGTACTTC
cdr3_aa: CANSQEVGLAGYEQYF

clone_size: few
d_call: -
v_call: TRBV20-1
j_call: TRBJ2-7
cdr3_nt: TGCAGTGCTAGAGCCTTAGAGACCTACGAGCAGTACTTC
cdr3_aa: CSARALETYEQYF

clone_size: -
d_call: TRBD2
v_call: TRBV20-1
j_call: TRBJ2-3
cdr3_nt: TGCAGTGCCTTACCCGAGCGGGGGGATCGCACAGATACGCAGTATTTT
cdr3_aa: CSALPERGDRTDTQYF

clone_size: few
d_call: TRBD1
v_call: TRBV7-9
j_call: TRBJ2-5
cdr3_nt: TGTGCCAGCAGCATAGGACAGGGTAGGACCCAGTACTTC
cdr3_aa: CASSIGQGRTQYF

clone_size: once
d_call: -
v_call: TRBV12-3/TRBV12-4
j_call: TRBJ2-7
cdr3_nt: TGTGCCAGCAGTCTATACGGGACCTCCTACGAGCAGTACTTC
cdr3_aa: CASSLYGTSYEQYF

clone_size: few
d_call: TRBD2
v_call: TRBV12-3/TRBV12-4
j_call: TRBJ2-5
cdr3_nt: TGTGCCAGCAGCTTAGTGAGCGGGAGAGGAGAGACCCAGTACTTC
cdr3_aa: CASSLVSGRGETQYF

clone_size: -
d_call: TRBD2
v_call: TRBV23-1
j_call: TRBJ2-1
cdr3_nt: TGCGCCAGCAGCCTACTGCGGGGGAACCACTACAAGGAGCAGTTCTTC
cdr3_aa: CASSLLRGNHYKEQFF

clone_size: -
d_call: -
v_call: TRBV27
j_call: TRBJ2-4
cdr3_nt: TGTGCCAGCAGTCCGAGGGGTGCCAAAAACATTCAGTACTTC
cdr3_aa: CASSPRGAKNIQYF

clone_size: -
d_call: -
v_call: TRBV12-3/TRBV12-4
j_call: TRBJ2-3
cdr3_nt: TGTGCCAGCAGTTACAGGGAAGGCACAGATACGCAGTATTTT
cdr3_aa: CASSYREGTDTQYF

clone_size: -
d_call: -
v_call: TRBV19
j_call: TRBJ2-1
cdr3_nt: TGTGCCAGTAGTATTCGTGGCGGGTCCTACAATGAGCAGTTCTTC
cdr3_aa: CASSIRGGSYNEQFF

clone_size: many
d_call: -
v_call: TRBV28
j_call: TRBJ2-5
cdr3_nt: TGTGCCAGCAGTTTCAGGGTTGGTCAGTACTTC
cdr3_aa: CASSFRVGQYF

clone_size: few
d_call: -
v_call: TRBV7-2
j_call: TRBJ2-7
cdr3_nt: TGTGCCAGCAGCCTCGGGCAGGGAAGGAACGAGCAGTACTTC
cdr3_aa: CASSLGQGRNEQYF

clone_size: few
d_call: TRBD2
v_call: TRBV24-1
j_call: TRBJ2-7
cdr3_nt: TGTGCCACCAGTGCGGGACTAGCGGAGGGGTACGAGCAGTACTTC
cdr3_aa: CATSAGLAEGYEQYF

clone_size: few
d_call: TRBD2
v_call: TRBV6-5
j_call: TRBJ2-7
cdr3_nt: TGTGCCAGCAGTACCCTAGCGGGGGCCCCCTACGAGCAGTACTTC
cdr3_aa: CASSTLAGAPYEQYF

clone_size: -
d_call: -
v_call: TRBV3-1
j_call: TRBJ2-7
cdr3_nt: TGTGCCAGCGGCCAAGACATCTGGGACCCGACCTACGAGCAGTACTTC
cdr3_aa: CASGQDIWDPTYEQYF

clone_size: -
d_call: TRBD2
v_call: TRBV2
j_call: TRBJ2-5
cdr3_nt: TGTGCCAGCAGTGAAGCGCTTGCTAGCGGGACCGAGACCCAGTACTTC
cdr3_aa: CASSEALASGTETQYF

clone_size: -
d_call: -
v_call: TRBV4-3
j_call: TRBJ2-6
cdr3_nt: TGCGCCAGCAGCCATGGGGCTGGTGGGGCCAACGTCCTGACTTTC
cdr3_aa: CASSHGAGGANVLTF

clone_size: -
d_call: TRBD2
v_call: TRBV5-1
j_call: TRBJ2-3
cdr3_nt: TGCGCCAGCACCTCGGGACTAGCGGGAGTCGAAGATACGCAGTATTTT
cdr3_aa: CASTSGLAGVEDTQYF

clone_size: -
d_call: TRBD2
v_call: TRBV2
j_call: TRBJ2-5
cdr3_nt: TGTGCCAGCAGTGAGGTAGCGGGGGTTAAGGAGACCCAGTACTTC
cdr3_aa: CASSEVAGVKETQYF

clone_size: many
d_call: -
v_call: TRBV27
j_call: TRBJ1-6
cdr3_nt: TGTGCCAGCAGTTTTTCCGGAGAAAATTCACCCCTCCACTTT
cdr3_aa: CASSFSGENSPLHF

clone_size: -
d_call: -
v_call: TRBV2
j_call: TRBJ2-7
cdr3_nt: TGTGCCAGCAGGGGAGGGACAGGACGCTACGAGCAGTACTTC
cdr3_aa: CASRGGTGRYEQYF

clone_size: -
d_call: TRBD1
v_call: TRBV7-3
j_call: TRBJ2-1
cdr3_nt: TGTGCCAGCAGCCTCCGGACAGGGGGATTGGATGAGCAGTTCTTC
cdr3_aa: CASSLRTGGLDEQFF

clone_size: -
d_call: TRBD1
v_call: TRBV28
j_call: TRBJ2-2
cdr3_nt: TGTGCCAGCAGTTTATTAGGGGGCAACGGGGAGCTGTTTTTT
cdr3_aa: CASSLLGGNGELFF

clone_size: -
d_call: TRBD2
v_call: TRBV24-1
j_call: TRBJ2-5
cdr3_nt: TGTGCCACCAGTGACTCCGATCGGGGGGATTGGGAGACCCAGTACTTC
cdr3_aa: CATSDSDRGDWETQYF

clone_size: -
d_call: -
v_call: TRBV6-1
j_call: TRBJ1-5
cdr3_nt: TGTGCCAGCAGTGTAAGAGGGACGCCGACCAGCAATCAGCCCCAGCATTTT
cdr3_aa: CASSVRGTPTSNQPQHF

clone_size: -
d_call: -
v_call: TRBV20-1
j_call: TRBJ2-7
cdr3_nt: TGCAGTGCTAGAGACCTTCACGGGGGAACTTACGAGCAGTACTTC
cdr3_aa: CSARDLHGGTYEQYF

clone_size: many
d_call: TRBD1
v_call: TRBV7-2
j_call: TRBJ2-7
cdr3_nt: TGTGCCAGCAGCTTAGCACAGGGGAGTGGCTACGAGCAGTACTTC
cdr3_aa: CASSLAQGSGYEQYF